The following is a T cell receptor beta chain sequence with its context. What it binds is unknown. At one of its ends the junction is not consistent with the germline gene, which may arise from a read error. TCRdb reprocessed the 5' RACE reads via MiXCR and lists one record per CDR3 protein. The sample carries roughly 51,000 distinct CDR3 sequences, under 7% recorded once. This sample stems from a study of early T cells in non-severe SARS-CoV-2 infection. The CDR3 covers 15 residues. The germline gives CDR1 SGHVS, CDR2 FNYEAQ. Study-wide results and limits: VDJdb matching, biased toward anti-spike CD8 responses, missed private and CD4 specificities.

The sequences come from whole blood, collected at baseline. The chain is built from TRBV7-6 and TRBJ2-7; unclear D gene. The clonotype was recovered from an adult who was a healthcare worker with PCR-confirmed SARS-CoV-2 infection or an uninfected control (not recorded which). The CDR3 is CAGSLRSSSSYEQYF. The CDR3 DNA reads TGTGCCGGCAGCCTTCGCTCTTCAAGCTCCTACGAGCAGTACTTC.